These 5 T cell receptor beta chains originate from one sample sequenced in a study of blood T cell repertoires in COVID-19. Clones were sequenced by immunoSEQ multiplex PCR, and TCRdb holds only the in-frame ones, with some missing. The sample contains just over 300,000 clones, approximately 85% of which appear only once. Sequenced: PBMCs or T cells enriched from blood (not recorded which). The source is a man younger than 45 who had recovered from COVID-19.

CDR3 DNA sequence: TGCGCCAGCAGCGATCAACAGGTTGGGCGCGGAGCTTTCTTT. Its protein is CASSDQQVGRGAFF. The V gene is TRBV10-1, the J gene TRBJ1-1, with D maybe TRBD1 (5 bases). The ends were cut back, 6 bases at V and 10 bases at J, with 21 bases in the middle. There are 14 residues in the CDR3. Per the germline V gene, CDR1 is WNHNN and CDR2 is SYGVQD (reference sequence).

This clone was seen just once. The rearrangement links TRBV9 to TRBJ1-2, with D perhaps TRBD1 (6 bases). Germline V lookup: CDR1 SGDLS, CDR2 YYNGEE. This CDR3 has 16 residues. Trimming pared 3 bases from V and 4 bases from J, leaving 19 bases between. CDR3 nucleotides: TGTGCCAGCAGCGGCAGAGGTAGGGGGATGAGCTATGGCTACACCTTC. Protein sequence: CASSGRGRGMSYGYTF.

This chain joins TRBV5-4 and TRBJ2-7; D unclear. The CDR3 runs to 14 residues. Germline lookup yields CDR1 SGHNT and CDR2 YYREEE (reference sequence). V gave up 0 bases and J gave up 3 bases, with 10 bases separating them. CDR3 residues: CASSLDVQNYEQYF. The CDR3 bases are TGTGCCAGCAGCTTGGACGTACAAAACTACGAGCAGTACTTC.

J is TRBJ2-7 and V is TRBV14; 11 bases agree with TRBD1. The J segment lost 3 bases and the V segment lost 3 bases, leaving 4 bases of the junction unmatched. Germline CDR1 is SGHDN and CDR2 is FVKESK. The CDR3 totals 15 residues. The CDR3 coding sequence is TGTGCCAGCAGCCAGACGGACAGGGGGCTCTACGAGCAGTACTTC. Its translation: CASSQTDRGLYEQYF.

V and J are TRBV29-1 and TRBJ2-5, with 9 bases identical to TRBD2. J gave up 5 bases and V 7 bases, and 5 bases lay outside the gene matches. CDR3 length: 12 amino acids. Germline V lookup: CDR1 SQVTM, CDR2 ANQGSEA. CDR3: CSAAGGGETQYF. The CDR3 DNA is TGCAGCGCCGCGGGGGGGGGTGAGACCCAGTACTTC. Full variable domain (remainder filled in from reference TRBV29-1 and TRBJ2-5): SAVISQKPSRDICQRGTSLTIQCQVDSQVTMMFWYRQQPGQSLTLIATANQGSEATYESGFVIDKFPISRPNLTFSTLTVSNMSPEDSSIYLCSAAGGGETQYFGPGTRLLVL.